This record covers a single T cell receptor (beta chain). Its specific antigen is unknown. Base qualities are missing; no much larger clone stands one base away. The record originates from a study of blood T cells in healthy people across ages (dated by TCRdb to about 2015). Turning to the overall study: In model experiments, template switching captured about one uniquely barcoded TCR beta cDNA molecule for every two T cells. To avoid experimental bias, donors of different ages were distributed randomly across sequencing lanes. Two additional independent replicas of 1 million unique cDNA reads from the same blood draw were analyzed for two donors (one aged 18 to 30 and one aged 80 or older). The donors were divided into four age groups: young (average about 15 years), middle-aged (approximately 39), aged (approximately 62) and long-lived (about 84). To track age-related changes in TCR beta repertoire diversity, the study relied on deep sequencing normalized with unique cDNA molecular identifiers. The study at large found these results: Estimates of total diversity based on one million sequenced T cells were regarded as lower bounds and as underestimates. There was a strong correlation between observed TCR beta diversity and the percentage of naive T cells measured by flow cytometry. Donor CMV infection status was unknown, potentially confounding age-related changes in expanded clonotypes. Compared with the aged group, the long-lived group had more naive CD4+ T cells, fewer expanded clones and increased TCR diversity, a pattern suggesting age selection. As age increased, observed TCR beta diversity per million T cells dropped in a roughly linear way, and a significant reduction was already evident by age 40. Bulk unsorted PBMC profiling prevented conclusive comparison of naive and antigen-experienced compartments.

Donors were 35 to 40 systemically healthy Caucasian individuals from Russia aged roughly 6 to 95 years. Each donor gave about 11 milliliters of peripheral blood, drawn into EDTA-treated Vacutainer tubes. PBMCs were isolated by Ficoll-Paque density-gradient centrifugation, with at least 6 million obtained per sample. Total RNA, at least 5 micrograms per sample, was extracted from PBMCs with Trizol reagent. For every donor, flow cytometry on a PBMC aliquot measured the percentage of naive CD45RAhigh/CD27high T cells. The method behind the library was 5' RACE. Reads for this sample came from an Illumina HiSeq 2500. The second PCR ran for roughly 7 to 12 cycles and used a J-beta primer mix along with a sample-barcoded 5' primer. A template-switch 5' adaptor carrying 12 random nucleotides introduced a unique molecular identifier onto each TCR beta cDNA molecule. At least 3 million CDR3-containing paired-end reads were obtained from each sample. First-strand cDNA synthesis was performed from all RNA using the Mint cDNA synthesis kit, with priming by a TRBC-specific oligonucleotide. After uracil-DNA glycosylase treatment, a first 18-cycle PCR used universal primers M1SS and BC2_uni_R on all cDNA. In the source study's methods: Normalization of each sample was performed by random selection of 1 million high-quality reads, each carrying a distinct molecular identifier. Instead of being binned into consensus sequences, reads that shared molecular identifiers were thrown out. MiTCR, set to a Q25 quality threshold and the strictest error-elimination algorithm, was used for CDR3 identification, clonotype clustering and error correction. A nonparametric unseen species model with Euler transformation was used to estimate a lower bound on total TCR beta diversity. TCRdb reprocessing: public reads trimmed at Q25 with fastp, clones called with MiXCR, in-frame beta chains kept. Every CDR3 protein is listed once, alongside the most common genes and DNA of its rows. None of the V and J calls come from the authors' own analysis; TCRdb made them. This sample gives about 680,000 distinct CDR3 sequences in total; 49% of them show up just once. The ten top clones hold under 35% of the sample.

From the cysteine through the phenylalanine, the CDR3 covers 21 amino acids. The entry retains the CDR3 DNA only, 63 bases that are in frame from base 1. Unmatched junction bases come to 25, with V trimmed by 3 bases and J by 6 bases. CDR1 and CDR2, per the germline V gene, are MDHEN and SYDVKM. The clonotype comes from a woman aged 60-70 years in good health. Sequencing was carried out using blood. This receptor chain uses TRBV28 and TRBJ2-1, and 8 bases in between align with TRBD2. The nucleotide sequence reads TGTGCCAGCAGTTTCATTACTTACGGGAGGCGGGAGCGGGGGACTGGCAATGAGCAGTTCTTC. It translates to CASSFITYGRRERGTGNEQFF.